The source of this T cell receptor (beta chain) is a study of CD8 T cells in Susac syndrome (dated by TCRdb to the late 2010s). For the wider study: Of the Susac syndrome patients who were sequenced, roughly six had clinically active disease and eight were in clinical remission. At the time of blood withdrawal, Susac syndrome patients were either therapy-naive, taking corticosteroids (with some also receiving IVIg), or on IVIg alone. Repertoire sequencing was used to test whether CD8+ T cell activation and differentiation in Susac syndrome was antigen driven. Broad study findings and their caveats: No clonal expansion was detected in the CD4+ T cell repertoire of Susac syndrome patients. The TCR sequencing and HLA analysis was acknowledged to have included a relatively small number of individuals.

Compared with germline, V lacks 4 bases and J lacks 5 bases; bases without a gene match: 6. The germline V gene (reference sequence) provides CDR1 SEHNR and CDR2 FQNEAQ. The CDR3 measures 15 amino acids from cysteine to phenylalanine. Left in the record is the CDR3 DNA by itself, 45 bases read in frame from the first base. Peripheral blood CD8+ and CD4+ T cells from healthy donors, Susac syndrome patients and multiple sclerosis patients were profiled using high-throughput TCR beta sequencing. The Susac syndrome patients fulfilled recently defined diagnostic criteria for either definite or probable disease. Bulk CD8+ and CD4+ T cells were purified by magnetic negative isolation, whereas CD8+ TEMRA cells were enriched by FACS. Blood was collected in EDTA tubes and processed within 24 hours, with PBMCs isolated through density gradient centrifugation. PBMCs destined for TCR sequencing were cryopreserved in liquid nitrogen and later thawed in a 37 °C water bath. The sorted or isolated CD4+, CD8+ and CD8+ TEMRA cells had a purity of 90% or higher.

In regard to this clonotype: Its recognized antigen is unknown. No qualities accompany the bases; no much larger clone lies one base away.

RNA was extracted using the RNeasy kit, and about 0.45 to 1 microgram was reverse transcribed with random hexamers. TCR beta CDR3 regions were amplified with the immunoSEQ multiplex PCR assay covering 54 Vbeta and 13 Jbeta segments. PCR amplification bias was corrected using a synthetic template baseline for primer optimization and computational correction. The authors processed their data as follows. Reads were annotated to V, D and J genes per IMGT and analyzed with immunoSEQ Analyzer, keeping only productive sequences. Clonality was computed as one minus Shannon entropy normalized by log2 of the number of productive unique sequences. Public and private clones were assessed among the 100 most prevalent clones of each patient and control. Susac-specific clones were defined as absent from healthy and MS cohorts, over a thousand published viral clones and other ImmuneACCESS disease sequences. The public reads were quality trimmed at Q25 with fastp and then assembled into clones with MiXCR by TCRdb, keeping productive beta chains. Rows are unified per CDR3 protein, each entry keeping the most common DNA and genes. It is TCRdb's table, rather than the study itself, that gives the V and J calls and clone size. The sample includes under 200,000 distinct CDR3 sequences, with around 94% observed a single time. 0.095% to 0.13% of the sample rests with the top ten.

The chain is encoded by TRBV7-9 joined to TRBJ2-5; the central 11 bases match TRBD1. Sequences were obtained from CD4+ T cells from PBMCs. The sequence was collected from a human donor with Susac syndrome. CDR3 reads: CASSSGTGGRETQYF. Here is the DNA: TGTGCCAGCAGCTCCGGGACAGGGGGACGGGAGACCCAGTACTTC.